Each of the 31 T cell receptor beta chains below was sequenced from the same sample in a study of CXCR4 blockade with PD-1 therapy in pancreatic cancer. Data came from immunoSEQ multiplex PCR; TCRdb stores just in-frame clones and leaves some out. The repertoire has just under 6,000 clones, under 40% of them found once; the top ten carry around 13%. The sample was tumor tissue. These receptors were obtained from a human donor with pancreatic ductal adenocarcinoma.

The genes are TRBV15 and TRBJ2-5; 7 nucleotides line up with TRBD2. The CDR3 contains 14 residues. V dropped 1 base and J dropped 4; count of bases not matched to a gene: 3. Looked up from germline, CDR1 is LNHNV and CDR2 is YYDKDF (reference sequence). DNA for the CDR3: TGTGCCACCAGCAGAGCGGGGGGAGCAGAGACCCAGTACTTC. Translation gives CATSRAGGAETQYF.

This clone counts as large. This chain joins TRBV19 and TRBJ2-7; possibly TRBD2 for D (5 bases). The CDR3 is made up of 14 amino acids. V lost 1 base to trimming and J lost 1 base, with 8 bases between them. Per the germline V gene, CDR1 is LNHDA and CDR2 is SQIVND (reference sequence). CDR3 nucleotide sequence: TGTGCCAGTAGTATAGGTGGGAGTTCCTACGAGCAGTACTTC. Its translation: CASSIGGSSYEQYF.

This clone occurred many times. The chain links TRBV11-3 to TRBJ2-5, with 10 bases lining up with TRBD1. Germline V gene lookup returns CDR1 SGHNT and CDR2 YENEEA. The length of the CDR3 is 14 residues. V gave up 4 bases and J gave up 3 bases; unmatched junction bases: 2. The CDR3 DNA is TGTGCCAGCAGCTCCGGGACAGGGGAAGAGACCCAGTACTTC. Translating gives CASSSGTGEETQYF.

This clone was picked up a small number of times. The chain links TRBV15 to TRBJ1-5; D ambiguous. Trimming stripped 3 bases from V and 7 bases from J, with 13 bases between. The CDR3 covers 14 residues. Germline V CDR1 and CDR2: LNHNV, YYDKDF (reference sequence). This CDR3 is CATSSRANIQPQHF. CDR3 nucleotide sequence: TGTGCCACCAGCAGCCGGGCTAATATCCAGCCCCAGCATTTT.

This clone was observed at least ten times. V is TRBV2 and J is TRBJ1-5; D is undetermined. Germline assignment: CDR1 SNHLY and CDR2 FYNNEI. Trimming left V 4 bases short and J 2 bases short, with 9 bases between. The CDR3 spans 14 residues. The CDR3 loop reads CASSGNGGNQPQHF. CDR3 in DNA: TGTGCCAGCAGTGGCAACGGAGGCAATCAGCCCCAGCATTTT.

The chain links TRBV11-3 to TRBJ2-3, with 7 bases that match TRBD2. The V gene's germline CDR1 is SGHNT and CDR2 YENEEA. The length of the CDR3 is 15 residues. V gave up 5 bases and J gave up 2 bases; unmatched junction bases: 7. The DNA of the CDR3 is TGTGCCAGCAGCAGGGACCGGGACTACACAGATACGCAGTATTTT. It translates to CASSRDRDYTDTQYF.

This chain connects TRBV19 to TRBJ2-7, with D possibly TRBD2 on 5 matching bases. CDR3 length equals 15 residues. V gave up 0 bases and J gave up 6 bases, with 15 bases separating them. The germline CDR1 and CDR2 sequences are LNHDA and SQIVND (reference sequence). The CDR3 protein is CASSIDQFGRGEQYF. The CDR3 coding sequence is TGTGCCAGTAGTATAGATCAGTTCGGTCGGGGCGAGCAGTACTTC.

This chain uses TRBV9 with TRBJ2-3; no clear D. CDR3 length: 13 residues. The germline V and J ends were trimmed by 5 bases and 0 bases, with 7 bases remaining between them. Germline assignment: CDR1 SGDLS and CDR2 YYNGEE. The CDR3 DNA is TGTGCCAGCAGTGGCACTAGCACAGATACGCAGTATTTT. Residues: CASSGTSTDTQYF.

The chain combines TRBV14 with TRBJ1-1, with a tentative D call TRBD1 (6 bases). Germline CDR1 and CDR2: SGHDN and FVKESK. The CDR3 is made up of 15 amino acids. Trimming removed 3 bases at V and 5 bases at J, with 16 bases between. The CDR3 sequence is CASSHRGGAWTEAFF. The DNA for the CDR3 is TGTGCCAGCAGCCACCGCGGGGGCGCTTGGACTGAAGCTTTCTTT.

The chain is built from TRBV5-1 and TRBJ2-2; no clear D. CDR1 is SGHRS and CDR2 is YFSETQ in the germline V gene. This CDR3 contains 15 residues. V shed 2 bases and J shed 4 bases, with 12 bases lying between them. Here the CDR3 DNA reads TGCGCCAGCAGCTTAGCCGATTTGGGCACCGGGGAGCTGTTTTTT. Amino acids: CASSLADLGTGELFF.

The chain combines TRBV19 with TRBJ2-5, with D possibly being TRBD1 (6 bases). CDR3 length equals 15 residues. The V end was cut by 6 bases, the J end by 2 bases, with 16 bases between. CDR1 is LNHDA, CDR2 SQIVND, per germline (reference sequence). The chain's CDR3 is CASSLSRGQQETQYF. CDR3 DNA sequence: TGTGCCAGTAGCCTCTCGCGCGGACAGCAAGAGACCCAGTACTTC. Full variable domain (rest looked up from reference TRBV19 and TRBJ2-5): DGGITQSPKYLFRKEGQNVTLSCEQNLNHDAMYWYRQDPGQGLRLIYYSQIVNDFQKGDIAEGYSVSREKKESFPLTVTSAQKNPTAFYLCASSLSRGQQETQYFGPGTRLLVL.

The V and J genes are TRBV28 and TRBJ1-1, with unresolved D. The CDR3 sequence is 14 residues long. The ends were cut back, 2 bases at V and 1 base at J, with 8 bases in the middle. From germline, CDR1 is MDHEN and CDR2 SYDVKM. CDR3 nucleotides: TGTGCCAGCAGTTTAGGGGTTAGGAACACTGAAGCTTTCTTT. Translated: CASSLGVRNTEAFF. Filled out from reference TRBV28 and TRBJ1-1, the complete variable domain reads DVKVTQSSRYLVKRTGEKVFLECVQDMDHENMFWYRQDPGLGLRLIYFSYDVKMKEKGDIPEGYSVSREKKERFSLILESASTNQTSMYLCASSLGVRNTEAFFGQGTRLTVV.

This clone occurred a few times. This chain links TRBV9 with TRBJ2-2; D is ambiguous. The CDR3 length is 15 residues. Germline CDR1 and CDR2: SGDLS and YYNGEE. V was clipped by 5 bases and J by 3 bases, with 14 bases between them. The CDR3 is CASSERGRDTGELFF. The CDR3 nucleotides are TGTGCCAGCAGTGAGCGAGGTAGGGACACCGGGGAGCTGTTTTTT.

The CDR3 here is CASSPGQGMETQYF. The CDR3 coding sequence is TGTGCCAGCTCACCTGGACAGGGGATGGAGACCCAGTACTTC. The J gene is TRBJ2-5, the V gene TRBV18; 9 bases match TRBD1. With V trimmed by 3 bases and J by 5 bases, 4 bases remained unmatched. The CDR3 extends over 14 amino acids. Looked up from germline, CDR1 is KGHSH and CDR2 is LQKENI.

This clone showed up just a few times. This rearrangement joins TRBV29-1 to TRBJ2-5, with TRBD2 identical over 9 bases. The CDR3 runs 13 residues. Germline lookup yields CDR1 SQVTM and CDR2 ANQGSEA. Losses at the gene ends were 5 bases for V and 7 bases for J; bases not matched to a gene: 8. The CDR3 DNA reads as TGCAGCGTTCGGGCTAGCGGGATGGGGACCCAGTACTTC. This gives the protein CSVRASGMGTQYF.

The chain uses TRBV27 and TRBJ2-2, with D possibly being TRBD1 (6 bases). V was cut by 7 bases and J by 6 bases, with 9 bases left in between. CDR3 length: 12 residues. The germline V gene has CDR1 MNHEY and CDR2 SMNVEV (reference sequence). CDR3 sequence: CASTTGSGELFF. Here the CDR3 DNA reads TGTGCCAGCACTACAGGGTCCGGGGAGCTGTTTTTT.

This chain connects TRBV19 to TRBJ2-3, with a possible D match to TRBD2 (5 bases). Trimming pared 9 bases from V and 5 bases from J, leaving 18 bases between. The CDR3 consists of 14 residues. CDR1 is LNHDA, CDR2 SQIVND, per germline (reference sequence). CDR3 nucleotide sequence: TGTGCCAGCAGCACCATGATCCGGGAAGATACGCAGTATTTT. Encoded protein: CASSTMIREDTQYF.

There are a few counts of this clone. The genes are TRBV28 and TRBJ1-1, with D uncertain. The CDR3 spans 12 residues. The germline CDR1 and CDR2 sequences are MDHEN and SYDVKM. Trimming stripped 7 bases from V and 6 bases from J, with 12 bases between. CDR3 coding DNA: TGTGCCAGCACCAATTCGGTAGCTGAAGCTTTCTTT. Its translation is CASTNSVAEAFF.

The V call is TRBV19, the J call TRBJ2-5, with 8 bases identical to TRBD1. After removal of 3 bases from V and 5 bases from J, the junction contained 5 bases not matched to a gene. The CDR3 loop spans 14 amino acids. Germline V gives CDR1 LNHDA, CDR2 SQIVND (reference sequence). CDR3: CASSIGQGAETQYF. CDR3 bases: TGTGCCAGTAGTATCGGACAGGGAGCCGAGACCCAGTACTTC.

Many counts were recorded for this clone. Other nucleotide sequences in the sample specify the same CDR3. The chain carries TRBV11-3 and TRBJ2-2; no firm D call. The CDR3 runs to 15 residues. V shed 3 bases and J shed 0 bases, with 8 bases lying between them. Germline V gives CDR1 SGHNT, CDR2 YENEEA. Here the CDR3 reads CASSLGGTNTGELFF. The CDR3 DNA is TGTGCCAGCAGCTTGGGCGGAACGAACACCGGGGAGCTGTTTTTT.

The chain uses TRBV28 and TRBJ2-7; 7 bases are shared with TRBD2. CDR3 length equals 18 residues. Germline CDR1 is MDHEN and CDR2 is SYDVKM. The V segment lost 5 bases and the J segment 2 bases; nucleotides outside the gene matches: 18. DNA for the CDR3: TGTGCCAGCAGTCTCACCCTGAAAGCGGGACCCCCCACCTACGAGCAGTACTTC. Translation gives CASSLTLKAGPPTYEQYF.

The CDR3 loop is CASSARQGSGNTIYF. The CDR3 bases are TGTGCCAGCAGCGCTAGACAGGGAAGTGGAAACACCATATATTTT. The chain recombines TRBV9 with TRBJ1-3, with 7 bases fitting TRBD1. Losses at the gene ends were 3 bases for V and 3 bases for J; bases not matched to a gene: 6. Germline loops: CDR1 SGDLS, CDR2 YYNGEE. This CDR3 contains 15 residues.

This clone came up a few times. The chain joins TRBV18 to TRBJ2-1; D may be TRBD2 (5 bases). V gave up 2 bases and J gave up 9 bases, with 14 bases separating them. CDR3 length equals 14 residues. The germline V gene encodes CDR1 KGHSH and CDR2 LQKENI. In nucleotides, the CDR3 is TGTGCCAGCTCACCAGTTCTATCCCGGGGTGAGCAGTTCTTC. This translates into CASSPVLSRGEQFF.

The table lists this clone with a few counts. The genes are TRBV10-3 and TRBJ2-7, with 7 positions matching TRBD1. From germline, CDR1 is ENHRY and CDR2 SYGVKD. CDR3 length: 14 residues. The V and J ends lost 2 bases and 2 bases, in that order; junction bases with no gene match: 3. The CDR3 DNA reads TGTGCCATCAGTGAGGACAGGGAGCCCTACGAGCAGTACTTC. This gives the protein CAISEDREPYEQYF.

The genes are TRBV18 and TRBJ2-7, with D perhaps matching TRBD2 (5 bases). Germline V CDR1 and CDR2: KGHSH, LQKENI. V was clipped by 5 bases and J by 6 bases, with 14 bases between them. CDR3 length: 13 amino acids. CDR3 DNA sequence: TGTGCCAGCTCAGGCTCTCCCCTAGCCGAGCAGTACTTC. The encoded protein is CASSGSPLAEQYF.

The CDR3, as DNA: TGTGCCAGCAGTTTACCCGCGGGAGCTACGCAGTATTTT. Amino acids: CASSLPAGATQYF. The chain recombines TRBV28 with TRBJ2-3; 7 nucleotides line up with TRBD2. The germline gives CDR1 MDHEN, CDR2 SYDVKM. V lost 2 bases, J lost 8 bases, and 4 bases stayed unmatched. This CDR3 spans 13 amino acids.

The chain employs TRBV18 and TRBJ2-1; 12 bases agree with TRBD2. The ends lost 3 bases at V and 9 bases at J; junction bases unmatched: 6. The V gene's germline CDR1 is KGHSH and CDR2 LQKENI. The CDR3 spans 15 residues. The CDR3: CASSPASGRAGEQFF. DNA for the CDR3: TGTGCCAGCTCACCGGCTAGCGGGAGGGCCGGTGAGCAGTTCTTC.

V gene TRBV19 combines with J gene TRBJ1-5, with D possibly being TRBD1 (5 bases). V was trimmed by 7 bases and J by 10 bases, leaving 14 bases between them. The germline V gene has CDR1 LNHDA and CDR2 SQIVND (reference sequence). The CDR3 consists of 12 residues. As DNA, the CDR3 is TGTGCCAGTACGACAGCCCTCTCCCCCCAGCATTTT. Its protein product is CASTTALSPQHF.

By sample fraction, this clone is medium-sized. The chain uses TRBV9 and TRBJ2-6; tentatively, D is TRBD1 (5 bases). Germline CDR1 and CDR2: SGDLS and YYNGEE. CDR3 size: 17 residues. Between the trimmed V and J ends, which lost 5 bases and 5 bases, there was a span of 20 bases. The CDR3 nucleotides read TGTGCCAGCAGTCCCGTGGACACGCCTGATCGGGCCAACGTCCTGACTTTC. Amino acid sequence: CASSPVDTPDRANVLTF.

The V call is TRBV14, the J call TRBJ1-2; D uncertain. Between the trimmed V and J ends, which lost 0 bases and 8 bases, there was a span of 13 bases. In germline, CDR1 is SGHDN, CDR2 FVKESK. The length of the CDR3 is 14 residues. The CDR3 nucleotides are TGTGCCAGCAGCCAAGATGTCACGGTAGAGGGCTACACCTTC. Protein sequence: CASSQDVTVEGYTF.

In its sample, this clone was seen a few times. This chain joins TRBV28 and TRBJ2-2, with TRBD1 matching over 9 bases. The germline CDR1 and CDR2 sequences are MDHEN and SYDVKM. This CDR3 has 14 amino acids. V lost 4 bases to trimming and J lost 5 bases; unmatched junction nucleotides: 2. The CDR3 loop reads CASSSGQGTGELFF. CDR3 nucleotide sequence: TGTGCCAGCAGTTCCGGACAGGGGACCGGGGAGCTGTTTTTT. The full variable domain, in which reference TRBV28 and TRBJ2-2 provide the parts outside the CDR3, is DVKVTQSSRYLVKRTGEKVFLECVQDMDHENMFWYRQDPGLGLRLIYFSYDVKMKEKGDIPEGYSVSREKKERFSLILESASTNQTSMYLCASSSGQGTGELFFGEGSRLTVL.